This T cell receptor (beta chain) came from a study of shared clonotypes between healthy human individuals. This clone was recorded only once. This CDR3 spans 14 amino acids. J gave up 0 bases and V 5 bases, and 3 bases lay outside the gene matches. Germline V gene sequence: CDR1 SGHAT, CDR2 FQNNGV. The naive CD8 subset, CD45RO-negative cells positively selected for CCR7, excluded terminally differentiated effector memory CD45RA+ cells. The run depth of the assay was deep. Genomic DNA belonging to each subset was distributed in equal measure over several immunoSEQ plates. It was about 190 ng DNA, 28,000 or so T cell genomes, that sorted-subset replicate PCRs used. Clones were read by immunoSEQ multiplex PCR, and TCRdb kept only the in-frame ones, dropping some. The sample lists about 2 million clones; about 95% were seen once.

The chain carries TRBV11-2 and TRBJ2-7, with TRBD2 identical over 8 bases. The source material was naive CD8+ T cells sorted from blood. The origin of this receptor is a man younger than 35 in good health. The CDR3 region has the DNA TGTGCCAGCAGCATAGCGGGGAGCTCCTACGAGCAGTACTTC. This encodes CASSIAGSSYEQYF.